These 26 T cell receptor beta chains were all obtained from the same sample, sequenced in a study of T cell responses to AZD1222 COVID-19 vaccine (dated by TCRdb to about 2021). Read against the paper, the sample's time point label means: baseline before first vaccination. Library generation was performed with the immunoSEQ multiplex PCR assay. The immuneACCESS repertoire file appears here via TCRdb, limited to in-frame rearrangements. These files lack a portion of the clones; in checked studies, under half of the deficit traces to unresolved V genes, and the cause of the others is not known. Present in this sample are 100,000 to 150,000 clones, about 89% of which were seen just once. The biggest ten clones account for around 1.5% of the sample. The sequencing here drew on peripheral blood, taken on day 0 of AZD1222 vaccination. These receptors all come from an adult in good health.

The V gene is TRBV28, the J gene TRBJ1-1; no firm D call. Germline loops: CDR1 MDHEN, CDR2 SYDVKM. V was trimmed by 4 bases and J by 0 bases, leaving 12 bases between them. CDR3 size: 15 residues. CDR3 loop: CASSSMKRVNTEAFF. The CDR3 DNA reads TGTGCCAGCAGTTCCATGAAGCGGGTGAACACTGAAGCTTTCTTT.

The V gene is TRBV6-2 or TRBV6-3, the J gene TRBJ1-1, with a weak D call TRBD1 (5 bases). The CDR3 contains 16 residues. The germline V gene has CDR1 MNHEY and CDR2 SVGEGT. With 5 bases removed from V and 2 bases from J, the gap between germline ends came to 18 bases. The CDR3 sequence: CASSQAGGFLNTEAFF. In nucleotides, the CDR3 is TGTGCCAGCAGTCAGGCTGGGGGGTTCCTAAACACTGAAGCTTTCTTT.

The chain recombines TRBV4-2 with TRBJ1-6; TRBD1 might be the D (5 bases). The CDR3 covers 14 residues. Germline values: CDR1 LGHNA, CDR2 YNFKEQ. The V end was cut by 4 bases, the J end by 3 bases, with 7 bases between. The CDR3 loop reads CASSPDSYNSPLHF. The CDR3 nucleotides are TGTGCCAGCAGCCCTGACAGCTATAATTCACCCCTCCACTTT.

This chain connects TRBV7-3 to TRBJ2-7; 11 nucleotides align to TRBD1. V lost 5 bases to trimming and J lost 2 bases; unmatched junction nucleotides: 5. The CDR3 length is 15 residues. CDR1 SGHTA and CDR2 FQGTGA come from the germline V gene. CDR3 DNA sequence: TGTGCCAGCAGCCACGGACAGGGGGCGGCCTACGAGCAGTACTTC. It codes for CASSHGQGAAYEQYF.

The count of this clone is one. The V call is TRBV19, the J call TRBJ2-2; 9 bases are shared with TRBD1. The CDR3 sequence is 14 residues long. From germline, CDR1 is LNHDA and CDR2 SQIVND (reference sequence). Unmatched junction bases numbered 5, after V lost 8 bases and J lost 4 bases. The CDR3 protein is CASYTGGGTGELFF. CDR3 DNA: TGTGCCAGTTATACAGGGGGCGGCACCGGGGAGCTGTTTTTT. The variable domain in full, with the rest retrieved from reference TRBV19 and TRBJ2-2, is DGGITQSPKYLFRKEGQNVTLSCEQNLNHDAMYWYRQDPGQGLRLIYYSQIVNDFQKGDIAEGYSVSREKKESFPLTVTSAQKNPTAFYLCASYTGGGTGELFFGEGSRLTVL.

In this sample, this clone turned up a few times. This chain joins TRBV7-9 and TRBJ1-3; D is possibly TRBD1 (5 bases). The CDR3 is made up of 15 amino acids. Trimming stripped 5 bases from V and 1 base from J, with 12 bases between. Germline values: CDR1 SEHNR, CDR2 FQNEAQ (reference sequence). The CDR3 loop reads CASSAIQGSGNTIYF. The CDR3, as DNA: TGTGCCAGCAGCGCAATCCAGGGATCTGGAAACACCATATATTTT.

The J gene is TRBJ2-7, the V gene TRBV11-2; 7 bases map to TRBD2. Germline-derived CDR1 and CDR2 are SGHAT and FQNNGV. Trimming at V came to 6 bases and at J to 4 bases, leaving 9 bases not matched to a gene. This CDR3 comprises 14 residues. CDR3 coding DNA: TGTGCCAGCAGGACCAGTACGGGACTATACGAGCAGTACTTC. It specifies CASRTSTGLYEQYF.

The rearrangement links TRBV25-1 to TRBJ2-5, with 7 bases fitting TRBD2. With 4 bases clipped from V and 5 bases from J, the junction kept 10 bases outside the gene matches. The CDR3 is 15 residues long. Germline values: CDR1 MGHDK, CDR2 SYGVNS. CDR3 sequence: CASSARGGIWETQYF. The DNA for the CDR3 is TGTGCCAGCAGTGCTCGCGGGGGAATTTGGGAGACCCAGTACTTC.

The chain couples TRBV28 to TRBJ2-6; either TRBD1 or TRBD2 may supply D (5 bases each). Trimming left V 8 bases short and J 4 bases short, with 15 bases between. The germline CDR1 and CDR2 sequences are MDHEN and SYDVKM. The CDR3 covers 15 residues. This chain's CDR3 is CASGLQGAGANVLTF. CDR3 sequence (DNA): TGTGCCAGCGGACTCCAGGGTGCAGGGGCCAACGTCCTGACTTTC. Using reference TRBV28 and TRBJ2-6 for the parts outside the CDR3, the full variable domain is DVKVTQSSRYLVKRTGEKVFLECVQDMDHENMFWYRQDPGLGLRLIYFSYDVKMKEKGDIPEGYSVSREKKERFSLILESASTNQTSMYLCASGLQGAGANVLTFGAGSRLTVL.

The chain couples TRBV28 to TRBJ2-3; a weak D match, TRBD2 (6 bases). Trimming removed 3 bases from V and 6 bases from J, with 16 bases in between. There are 15 residues in the CDR3. The germline gives CDR1 MDHEN, CDR2 SYDVKM. This chain's CDR3 is CASSLSGSQGDTQYF. Written as DNA, the CDR3 is TGTGCCAGCAGTTTGAGCGGGTCCCAAGGGGATACGCAGTATTTT.

Written as DNA, the CDR3 is TGTGCCAGCAGCCTAAGACAGGGACTGGGCATTCAGTACTTC. This sequence encodes CASSLRQGLGIQYF. V gene TRBV11-1 combines with J gene TRBJ2-4, with D maybe TRBD1 (7 bases). The germline CDR1 and CDR2 sequences are SGHAT and FQDESV (reference sequence). The CDR3 extends over 14 amino acids. The V gene lost 5 bases and the J gene lost 9 bases, with 17 bases spanning the gap.

The CDR3: CASSYSRLARFYEQYF. CDR3 coding DNA: TGTGCCAGCAGTTACTCTCGGCTAGCCCGCTTCTACGAGCAGTACTTC. J is TRBJ2-7 and V is TRBV6-5; a possible D gene is TRBD2 (5 bases). Germline CDR1 reads MNHEY; CDR2 reads SVGAGI. This CDR3 is 16 amino acids long. Trimming removed 0 bases at V and 3 bases at J, with 15 bases between.

The V gene is TRBV7-2, the J gene TRBJ2-1; TRBD1 matches at 10 bases. The CDR3 runs 16 residues. CDR1 is SGHTA and CDR2 is FQGNSA in the germline V gene. Germline trimming cut 5 bases from V and 4 bases from J; bases unmatched to any gene: 8. The CDR3 nucleotides are TGTGCCAGCAGCCCGTGGGACAGGGGATCTTACAATGAGCAGTTCTTC. Protein sequence: CASSPWDRGSYNEQFF.

This clone was recorded many times. At one boundary the junction diverges from the germline segment, which might be a read error. The chain uses TRBV7-2 and TRBJ1-1, with 7 nucleotides matching TRBD1. This CDR3 is 15 amino acids long. Germline V lookup: CDR1 SGHTA, CDR2 FQGNSA. The CDR3, as DNA: TGTGCCAGCAGCTTAGTTACAGGGGCGAACATTGAAGCTTTCTTT. As protein: CASSLVTGANIEAFF. Full variable domain (rest looked up from reference TRBV7-2 and TRBJ1-1): GAGVSQSPSNKVTEKGKDVELRCDPISGHTALYWYRQSLGQGLEFLIYFQGNSAPDKSGLPSDRFSAERTGGSVSTLTIQRTQQEDSAVYLCASSLVTGANIEAFFGQGTRLTVV.

This rearrangement joins TRBV19 to TRBJ2-7, with TRBD2 identical over 10 bases. V lost 6 bases and J lost 2; bases outside the gene matches: 1. This CDR3 region has 13 residues. Looked up from germline, CDR1 is LNHDA and CDR2 is SQIVND (reference sequence). CDR3 bases: TGTGCCAGTAGAGCGGGAGGGACCTACGAGCAGTACTTC. It encodes CASRAGGTYEQYF.

This clone was seen a handful of times. The chain couples TRBV7-9 to TRBJ1-6; D is undetermined. Germline values: CDR1 SEHNR, CDR2 FQNEAQ (reference sequence). Trimming shortened V by 4 bases and J by 6 bases, and 7 bases separated the two germline ends. There are 13 residues in the CDR3. This CDR3 is CASSSDPNSPLHF. The CDR3 DNA sequence: TGTGCCAGCAGCTCGGACCCTAATTCACCCCTCCACTTT.

The V gene is TRBV24-1, the J gene TRBJ2-5; D is tentatively TRBD1 or TRBD2 (5 bases each). Germline lookup yields CDR1 KGHDR and CDR2 SFDVKD. The ends were cut back, 1 base at V and 2 bases at J, with 16 bases in the middle. The length of the CDR3 is 17 residues. The CDR3 DNA sequence: TGTGCCACCAGTGATTTCGGGGACCAAGACCAACAAGAGACCCAGTACTTC. This sequence encodes CATSDFGDQDQQETQYF.

The rearrangement joins TRBV7-3 to TRBJ2-3, with 8 nucleotides matching TRBD1. Trimming at V came to 3 bases and at J to 1 base, leaving 3 bases not matched to a gene. The germline V gene has CDR1 SGHTA and CDR2 FQGTGA. This CDR3 has 15 amino acids. DNA for the CDR3: TGTGCCAGCAGCTTTACGACAGGGGGCACAGATACGCAGTATTTT. Translating it yields CASSFTTGGTDTQYF.

The CDR3, as DNA: TGCGCCAGCAGCTTATCGACAGGGGTAAACATTCAGTACTTC. Amino acid sequence: CASSLSTGVNIQYF. The chain links TRBV5-1 to TRBJ2-4; 8 positions agree with TRBD1. CDR3 length: 14 amino acids. The ends lost 2 bases at V and 6 bases at J; junction bases unmatched: 4. In germline, CDR1 is SGHRS, CDR2 YFSETQ.

The CDR3 loop is CAISEDREWTEAFF. The CDR3 DNA sequence: TGTGCCATCAGTGAGGACAGGGAATGGACTGAAGCTTTCTTT. V gene TRBV10-3 combines with J gene TRBJ1-1, with 7 bases matching TRBD1. Germline CDR1 ENHRY, CDR2 SYGVKD. This CDR3 region has 14 residues. Germline trimming cut 2 bases from V and 5 bases from J; bases unmatched to any gene: 5.

In this sample, this clone turned up a few times. The gene calls are TRBV29-1 and TRBJ1-2; D not certain. The CDR3 spans 11 residues. The germline V gene encodes CDR1 SQVTM and CDR2 ANQGSEA. Deletions cut 1 base from V and 4 bases from J, with 4 bases between. The CDR3 DNA sequence: TGCAGCGTTGAAGTGGGCTATGGCTACACCTTC. Protein sequence: CSVEVGYGYTF.

The rearrangement links TRBV7-9 to TRBJ2-3; D assignment may be TRBD1 or TRBD2 (5 bases each). The CDR3 has 13 amino acids. The ends were cut back, 5 bases at V and 6 bases at J, with 12 bases in the middle. Looked up from germline, CDR1 is SEHNR and CDR2 is FQNEAQ (reference sequence). The CDR3 DNA reads TGTGCCAGCAGCACGGACGGGGCGGATACGCAGTATTTT. Amino acids: CASSTDGADTQYF.

The rearrangement links TRBV19 to TRBJ1-1, with D possibly TRBD1 on 5 matching bases. V lost 4 bases, J lost 1 base, and 7 bases lay in between. The CDR3 has 13 amino acids. Germline CDR1 and CDR2: LNHDA and SQIVND (reference sequence). The CDR3 nucleotides read TGTGCCAGTAGTACGACAGCGAACACTGAAGCTTTCTTT. Protein: CASSTTANTEAFF.

The V and J genes are TRBV7-2 and TRBJ2-1; 9 nucleotides align to TRBD1. This CDR3 has 16 residues. The ends lost 1 base at V and 4 bases at J; junction bases unmatched: 5. Germline V gene data show CDR1 as SGHTA and CDR2 as FQGNSA. The CDR3 loop is CASSLDRGRRYNEQFF. CDR3 in DNA: TGTGCCAGCAGCTTAGACAGGGGGCGTCGATACAATGAGCAGTTCTTC.

The chain has TRBV25-1 and TRBJ1-2; no definite D call. The CDR3 runs 11 residues. Looked up from germline, CDR1 is MGHDK and CDR2 is SYGVNS. Trimming took off 6 bases at V and 4 bases at J, with 6 bases between the two ends. DNA for the CDR3: TGTGCCAGCAGGATAGGCTATGGCTACACCTTC. The encoded protein is CASRIGYGYTF.

This clone was seen more than once but under ten times. The chain is built from TRBV7-9 and TRBJ1-2; no clear D gene. Trimming shortened V by 1 base and J by 4 bases, and 7 bases separated the two germline ends. Germline CDR1 and CDR2: SEHNR and FQNEAQ (reference sequence). The CDR3 is 13 residues long. CDR3 sequence: CASSLETPYGYTF. Written as DNA, the CDR3 is TGTGCCAGCAGCTTAGAAACCCCCTATGGCTACACCTTC.